This T cell receptor (beta chain) was sequenced for a study of shared clonotypes between healthy human individuals. Clones were sequenced by immunoSEQ multiplex PCR, and TCRdb holds only the in-frame ones, with some missing. The table records 600,000 to 800,000 clones, 55% to 75% of them present only once. J gave up 7 bases and V 5 bases, and 8 bases lay outside the gene matches. The CDR3 has 14 residues. Germline lookup yields CDR1 MNHEY and CDR2 SVGAGI. This chain links TRBV6-5 with TRBJ2-1, with 7 bases that match TRBD2. The source is a woman in her 30s in good health. Sequencing was done on a sample of memory CD4+ T cells sorted from blood. Sample subset: CD45RA-negative fraction. CDR3 loop: CASSQRTSQNEQFF. The CDR3 region has the DNA TGTGCCAGCAGTCAGAGGACTAGTCAGAATGAGCAGTTCTTC.